The 10 T cell receptor beta chains in this list originate from one sample, sequenced in a study of cytomegalovirus exposure and HLA in healthy donors (dated by TCRdb to 2015 to 2018). Libraries came from the immunoSEQ multiplex PCR assay. For the multiplex PCR, a mixture combining 60 forward primers for TCR Vbeta segments and 13 reverse primers for TCR Jbeta segments was used. This is the immuneACCESS table as TCRdb keeps it, with only in-frame sequences that have V and J called. A part of the clones is gone; compared with another copy, unresolved V genes explain less than half, and the rest is unexplained. This sample holds 160,000 or so clones; 80% were observed only once. The top ten constitute around 5.4% of the sample. Input material: PBMCs. These receptors came from a man aged 40-55 years in good health and CMV-seronegative.

The chain links TRBV19 to TRBJ1-5; D call uncertain. The germline V gene encodes CDR1 LNHDA and CDR2 SQIVND (reference sequence). V gave up 0 bases and J gave up 6 bases, with 6 bases separating them. The CDR3 contains 13 residues. CDR3 sequence (DNA): TGTGCCAGTAGTATAGACTGGAGTCAGCCCCAGCATTTT. Its translation is CASSIDWSQPQHF.

The J gene is TRBJ2-7, the V gene TRBV28, with 7 bases matching TRBD2. CDR1 and CDR2 from the germline V gene are MDHEN and SYDVKM. V trimming: 3 bases; J trimming: 5 bases; junction bases outside the gene matches: 10. The CDR3 spans 15 residues. CDR3 region: CASSFSGVGGDEQYF. CDR3 coding DNA: TGTGCCAGCAGTTTTTCGGGGGTGGGGGGGGACGAGCAGTACTTC.

This chain uses TRBV6-1 with TRBJ1-5; 11 nucleotides match TRBD1. This CDR3 has 16 residues. The germline gives CDR1 MNHNS, CDR2 SASEGT. The V segment lost 4 bases and the J segment 6 bases; nucleotides outside the gene matches: 8. CDR3 in amino acids: CASSGAGTGGGQPQHF. CDR3 nucleotides: TGTGCCAGCAGTGGCGCCGGGACAGGGGGGGGTCAGCCCCAGCATTTT.

This rearrangement joins TRBV7-7 to TRBJ2-1, with 12 bases identical to TRBD1. Unmatched junction bases numbered 4, after V lost 5 bases and J lost 8 bases. CDR1 is SSHAT, CDR2 FNYEAQ, per germline (reference sequence). The CDR3 is made up of 14 amino acids. In nucleotides, the CDR3 is TGTGCCAGCAGCGCCGGGACAGGGGGCGATGAGCAGTTCTTC. It codes for CASSAGTGGDEQFF.

The sample holds one count of this clone. V usage is TRBV10-2 and J usage is TRBJ2-7; TRBD2 might be the D (6 bases). Trimming pared 11 bases from V and 3 bases from J, leaving 20 bases between. Germline V gene lookup returns CDR1 WSHSY and CDR2 SAAADI. The length of the CDR3 is 14 residues. CDR3 protein: CAAAGGPYSYEQYF. The CDR3 DNA sequence: TGCGCCGCCGCCGGGGGACCGTACAGCTACGAGCAGTACTTC.

The V gene is TRBV19, the J gene TRBJ1-1; TRBD1 matches 7 bases. The germline gives CDR1 LNHDA, CDR2 SQIVND (reference sequence). This CDR3 spans 14 amino acids. V lost 4 bases, J lost 1 base, and 3 bases stayed unmatched. The CDR3 DNA follows: TGTGCCAGTAGTACGACAGGGTGGAACACTGAAGCTTTCTTT. Translated, it gives CASSTTGWNTEAFF.

This clone was observed a handful of times. V and J are TRBV30 and TRBJ1-4, with 12 bases aligning to TRBD1. CDR3 length: 15 residues. V trimming: 6 bases; J trimming: 4 bases; junction bases outside the gene matches: 6. In germline, CDR1 is GTSNPN, CDR2 SVGIG (reference sequence). The CDR3: CACNRDRGRNEKLFF. The CDR3, as DNA: TGTGCCTGTAACCGGGACAGGGGGCGTAATGAAAAACTGTTTTTT.

This clone was observed a handful of times. The chain links TRBV2 to TRBJ2-7, with TRBD1 matching 7 bases. Trimming removed 4 bases from V and 5 bases from J; junction bases left unmatched: 2. This CDR3 has 12 residues. The V gene's germline CDR1 is SNHLY and CDR2 FYNNEI. In DNA form, the CDR3 reads TGTGCCAGCAGTGTACAGGGGAACGAGCAGTACTTC. Protein: CASSVQGNEQYF.

The gene calls are TRBV4-1 and TRBJ2-2; D might be TRBD1 (6 bases). V gave up 3 bases and J gave up 1 base, with 12 bases separating them. The germline V gene encodes CDR1 MGHRA and CDR2 YSYEKL. CDR3 length: 16 amino acids. CDR3 in DNA: TGCGCCAGCAGCCATACCGGGACACAGAACACCGGGGAGCTGTTTTTT. This encodes CASSHTGTQNTGELFF.

V is TRBV5-1 and J is TRBJ1-1; TRBD1 is a possible D gene (6 bases). The V gene's germline CDR1 is SGHRS and CDR2 YFSETQ. CDR3 length: 14 residues. Trimming stripped 0 bases from V and 8 bases from J, with 14 bases between. In DNA form, the CDR3 reads TGCGCCAGCAGCTTGGGTCGGACAGCCCTGGAAGCTTTCTTT. Its protein product is CASSLGRTALEAFF.